Sequencing of this T cell receptor beta chain was carried out in a study of blood T cell repertoires in COVID-19. Study as a whole: T cells, B-cell-depleted T cells, or PBMCs provided the cDNA or gDNA that served as material.

Germline lookup yields CDR1 MNHEY and CDR2 SVGAGI. V gave up 6 bases and J gave up 8 bases; unmatched junction bases: 10. The CDR3 is 14 residues long. In the original analysis: Estimation of nucleated cell counts was performed using reference gene primer amplification. TCRdb's copy holds only in-frame clones and misses some; the assay was immunoSEQ multiplex PCR. V and J calls and clone size come straight from that table; D and trimming were deduced from the DNA. Altogether some 290,000 clones are present, roughly 87% being singletons, with the ten largest covering about 2%. This sequence joins TRBV6-5 and TRBJ2-1; 7 nucleotides align to TRBD1. Source material: peripheral blood. This sequence originates from a woman aged 45-60 years who had recovered from COVID-19. CDR3 region: CASSQRYRGYEQFF. In DNA, the CDR3 is TGTGCCAGCAGCCAGAGGTACAGGGGCTATGAGCAGTTCTTC.